The 11 T cell receptor beta chains reported below all come from one sample, sequenced in a study of post-analysis software for immune sequencing data. Incorporated into the TCR beta cDNA libraries were unique molecular identifiers, which served to reduce PCR and sequencing biases. MiXCR, applied by TCRdb to the PCR reads, yields one record per CDR3 protein. The data hold 700,000 to 900,000 distinct CDR3 sequences, with 35% to 55% observed a single time. These receptors' antigens are unknown. Study outcomes and limitations: Compared with controls, patients had more of about 5 TRBV segments, including TRBV5-6, TRBV5-1 and TRBV20-1.

The sequenced sample was blood. All receptors derive from a girl under 18 with multiple sclerosis.

This chain joins TRBV20-1 and TRBJ2-7; 8 nucleotides align to TRBD1. The germline V gene has CDR1 DFQATT and CDR2 SNEGSKA (reference sequence). This CDR3 contains 13 residues. Trimming removed 6 bases from V and 0 bases from J; junction bases left unmatched: 4. CDR3 DNA sequence: TGCAGTGCCCACGACAGGGGCTCCTACGAGCAGTACTTC. Protein: CSAHDRGSYEQYF.

This clonotype occurred many times. J is TRBJ2-3 and V is TRBV10-3; perhaps TRBD1 as D (6 bases). The germline V gene encodes CDR1 ENHRY and CDR2 SYGVKD. The CDR3 length is 13 residues. The germline V and J ends were trimmed by 6 bases and 4 bases, with 11 bases remaining between them. The CDR3 nucleotides are TGTGCCATCAGAGGACAGACAGCAGATACGCAGTATTTT. Amino acid sequence: CAIRGQTADTQYF.

This chain connects TRBV11-1 to TRBJ2-5; the D gene is possibly TRBD1 (6 bases). The V and J ends lost 2 bases and 4 bases respectively, with 11 bases between them. This CDR3 comprises 14 residues. The germline V gene encodes CDR1 SGHAT and CDR2 FQDESV (reference sequence). CDR3 DNA: TGTGCCAGCAGCTTAACTACAGGGAGAGAGACCCAGTACTTC. This gives the protein CASSLTTGRETQYF.

This clonotype was seen once. The V and J genes are TRBV6-5 and TRBJ2-3; D is perhaps TRBD2 (6 bases). The CDR3 contains 16 residues. V was trimmed by 0 bases and J by 2 bases, leaving 12 bases between them. Germline-derived CDR1 and CDR2 are MNHEY and SVGAGI. As DNA, the CDR3 is TGTGCCAGCAGTTACTCTGCGGCGGGGCCCACAGATACGCAGTATTTT. It encodes CASSYSAAGPTDTQYF.

This sequence joins TRBV5-1 and TRBJ2-6; D is ambiguous. Germline values: CDR1 SGHRS, CDR2 YFSETQ. V gave up 4 bases and J gave up 0 bases, with 8 bases separating them. The CDR3 is 15 amino acids. CDR3 sequence reads: CASSPLSSGANVLTF. The CDR3 coding sequence is TGCGCCAGCAGCCCCCTCAGCTCTGGGGCCAACGTCCTGACTTTC. Full variable domain (rest looked up from reference TRBV5-1 and TRBJ2-6): KAGVTQTPRYLIKTRGQQVTLSCSPISGHRSVSWYQQTPGQGLQFLFEYFSETQRNKGNFPGRFSGRQFSNSRSEMNVSTLELGDSALYLCASSPLSSGANVLTFGAGSRLTVL.

The chain employs TRBV5-1 and TRBJ2-7; 10 bases fit TRBD1. Germline CDR1 is SGHRS and CDR2 is YFSETQ. The trim removed 5 bases at V and 7 bases at J, leaving 18 bases unmatched. This CDR3 comprises 17 residues. The CDR3 loop is CASRDFPPGQGREEQYF. CDR3 DNA sequence: TGCGCCAGCAGAGATTTCCCACCGGGACAGGGGAGGGAAGAGCAGTACTTC.

The chain carries TRBV7-6 and TRBJ2-7; 12 bases match TRBD1. The CDR3 length is 17 residues. With V trimmed by 6 bases and J by 0 bases, 9 bases remained unmatched. The germline gives CDR1 SGHVS, CDR2 FNYEAQ. CDR3 residues: CASSRDRGPTSSYEQYF. The CDR3 DNA reads TGTGCCAGCAGTCGGGACAGGGGGCCGACGAGCTCCTACGAGCAGTACTTC.

The rearrangement uses TRBV13 and TRBJ2-7; a weak D match, TRBD2 (6 bases). Germline V gene sequence: CDR1 PRHDT, CDR2 FYEKMQ (reference sequence). V was clipped by 5 bases and J by 0 bases, with 14 bases between them. CDR3 length equals 15 residues. CDR3 loop: CASSPGLSSSYEQYF. CDR3 coding DNA: TGTGCCAGCAGCCCGGGACTTTCGAGCTCCTACGAGCAGTACTTC.

The V and J genes are TRBV10-3 and TRBJ2-5; possibly TRBD2 for D (6 bases). The V end was cut by 3 bases, the J end by 9 bases, with 23 bases between. The CDR3 totals 16 residues. Per germline, CDR1 ENHRY and CDR2 SYGVKD. The CDR3 here is CAISDETFAGREAQYF. DNA for the CDR3: TGTGCCATCAGTGATGAAACATTCGCCGGTAGGGAGGCCCAGTACTTC.

The chain combines TRBV7-9 with TRBJ2-5, with 12 bases fitting TRBD1. The CDR3 has 16 amino acids. The V gene's germline CDR1 is SEHNR and CDR2 FQNEAQ (reference sequence). J gave up 2 bases and V 1 base, and 2 bases lay outside the gene matches. CDR3 coding DNA: TGTGCCAGCAGCTTAGGGGACAGGGGGCGGCAAGAGACCCAGTACTTC. Encoded protein: CASSLGDRGRQETQYF.

The chain couples TRBV2 to TRBJ2-7, with 11 bases matching TRBD2. Germline V gene lookup returns CDR1 SNHLY and CDR2 FYNNEI. The ends lost 9 bases at V and 2 bases at J; junction bases unmatched: 6. The CDR3 consists of 14 residues. The CDR3 bases are TGTGCCAGTACGACTAGCGGGACCACCTACGAGCAGTACTTC. Its protein product is CASTTSGTTYEQYF.